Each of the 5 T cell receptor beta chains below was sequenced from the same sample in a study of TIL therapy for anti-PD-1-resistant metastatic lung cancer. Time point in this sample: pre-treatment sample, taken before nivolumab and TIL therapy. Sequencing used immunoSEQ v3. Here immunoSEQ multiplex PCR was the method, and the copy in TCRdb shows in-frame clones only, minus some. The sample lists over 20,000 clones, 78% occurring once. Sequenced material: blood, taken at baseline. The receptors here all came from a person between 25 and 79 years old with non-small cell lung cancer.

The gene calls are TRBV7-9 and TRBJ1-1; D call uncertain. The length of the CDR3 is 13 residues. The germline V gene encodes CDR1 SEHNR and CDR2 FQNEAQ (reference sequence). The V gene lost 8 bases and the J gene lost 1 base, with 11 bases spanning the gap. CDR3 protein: CASAPAANTEAFF. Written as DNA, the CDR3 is TGTGCCAGCGCACCGGCGGCGAACACTGAAGCTTTCTTT.

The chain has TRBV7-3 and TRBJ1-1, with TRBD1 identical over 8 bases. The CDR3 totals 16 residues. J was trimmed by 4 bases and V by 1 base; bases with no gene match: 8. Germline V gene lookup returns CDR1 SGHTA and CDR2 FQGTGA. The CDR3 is CASSLRRAGGITEAFF. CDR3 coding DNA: TGTGCCAGCAGCTTAAGGCGGGCAGGGGGCATCACTGAAGCTTTCTTT.

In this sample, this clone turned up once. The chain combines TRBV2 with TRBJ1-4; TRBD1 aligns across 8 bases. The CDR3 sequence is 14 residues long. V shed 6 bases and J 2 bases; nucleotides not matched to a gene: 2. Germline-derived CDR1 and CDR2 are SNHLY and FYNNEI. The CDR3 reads CASRRTGTNEKLFF. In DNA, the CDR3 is TGTGCCAGCAGAAGGACAGGGACTAATGAAAAACTGTTTTTT. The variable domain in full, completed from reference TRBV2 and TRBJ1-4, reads EPEVTQTPSHQVTQMGQEVILRCVPISNHLYFYWYRQILGQKVEFLVSFYNNEISEKSEIFDDQFSVERPDGSNFTLKIRSTKLEDSAMYFCASRRTGTNEKLFFGSGTQLSVL.

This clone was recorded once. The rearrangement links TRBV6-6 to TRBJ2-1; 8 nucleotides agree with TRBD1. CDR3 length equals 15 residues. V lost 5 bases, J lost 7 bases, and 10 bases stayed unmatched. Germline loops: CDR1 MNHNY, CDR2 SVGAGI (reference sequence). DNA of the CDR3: TGTGCCAGCAGTGACCGGACAGGGACTGGGAATGAGCAGTTCTTC. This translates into CASSDRTGTGNEQFF.

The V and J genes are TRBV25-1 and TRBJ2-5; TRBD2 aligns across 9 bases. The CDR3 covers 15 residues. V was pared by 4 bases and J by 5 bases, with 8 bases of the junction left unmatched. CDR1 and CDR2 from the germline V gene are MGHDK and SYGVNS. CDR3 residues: CASSAIAGVHETQYF. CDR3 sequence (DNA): TGTGCCAGCAGTGCAATAGCGGGAGTCCACGAGACCCAGTACTTC. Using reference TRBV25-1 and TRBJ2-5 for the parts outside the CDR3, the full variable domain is EADIYQTPRYLVIGTGKKITLECSQTMGHDKMYWYQQDPGMELHLIHYSYGVNSTEKGDLSSESTVSRIRTEHFPLTLESARPSHTSQYLCASSAIAGVHETQYFGPGTRLLVL.